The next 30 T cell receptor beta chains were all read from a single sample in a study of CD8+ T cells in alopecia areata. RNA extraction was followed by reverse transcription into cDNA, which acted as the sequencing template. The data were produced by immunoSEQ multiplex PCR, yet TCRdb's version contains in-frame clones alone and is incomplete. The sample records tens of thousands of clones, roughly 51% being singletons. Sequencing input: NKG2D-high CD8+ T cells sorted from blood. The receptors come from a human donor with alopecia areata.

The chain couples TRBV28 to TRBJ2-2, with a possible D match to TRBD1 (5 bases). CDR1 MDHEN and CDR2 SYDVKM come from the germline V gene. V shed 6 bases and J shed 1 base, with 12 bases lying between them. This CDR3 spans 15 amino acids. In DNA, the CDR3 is TGTGCCAGCAGCACAACGACAGTGAACACCGGGGAGCTGTTTTTT. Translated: CASSTTTVNTGELFF.

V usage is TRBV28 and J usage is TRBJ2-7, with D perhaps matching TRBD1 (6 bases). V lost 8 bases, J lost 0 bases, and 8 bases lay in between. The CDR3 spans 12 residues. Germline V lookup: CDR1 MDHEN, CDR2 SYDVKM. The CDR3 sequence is CASGDTSYEQYF. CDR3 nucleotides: TGTGCCAGCGGGGACACCTCCTACGAGCAGTACTTC. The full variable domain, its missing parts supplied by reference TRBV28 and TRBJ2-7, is DVKVTQSSRYLVKRTGEKVFLECVQDMDHENMFWYRQDPGLGLRLIYFSYDVKMKEKGDIPEGYSVSREKKERFSLILESASTNQTSMYLCASGDTSYEQYFGPGTRLTVT.

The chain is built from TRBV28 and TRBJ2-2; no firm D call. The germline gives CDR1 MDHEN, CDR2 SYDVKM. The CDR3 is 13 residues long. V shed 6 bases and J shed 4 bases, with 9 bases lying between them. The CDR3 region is CASRGGFTGELFF. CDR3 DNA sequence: TGTGCCAGCAGAGGCGGTTTCACCGGGGAGCTGTTTTTT.

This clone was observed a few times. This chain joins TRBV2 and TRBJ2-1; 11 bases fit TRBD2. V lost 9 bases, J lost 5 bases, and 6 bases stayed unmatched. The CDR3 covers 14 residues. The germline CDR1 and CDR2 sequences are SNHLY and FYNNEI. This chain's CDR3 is CASIAGGHHNEQFF. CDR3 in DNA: TGTGCCAGTATAGCGGGGGGGCACCACAATGAGCAGTTCTTC.

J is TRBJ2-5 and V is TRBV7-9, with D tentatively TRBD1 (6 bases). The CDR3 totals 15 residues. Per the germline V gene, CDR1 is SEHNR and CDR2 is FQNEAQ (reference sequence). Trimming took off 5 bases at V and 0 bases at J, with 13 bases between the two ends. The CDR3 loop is CASSPRDKNQETQYF. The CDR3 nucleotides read TGTGCCAGCAGCCCCCGGGACAAGAACCAAGAGACCCAGTACTTC.

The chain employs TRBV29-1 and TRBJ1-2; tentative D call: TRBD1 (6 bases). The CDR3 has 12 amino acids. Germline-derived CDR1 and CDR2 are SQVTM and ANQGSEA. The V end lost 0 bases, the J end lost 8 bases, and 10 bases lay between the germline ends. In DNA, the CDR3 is TGCAGCGTTGAAGAGGGGGCCGGGGGCTACACCTTC. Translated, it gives CSVEEGAGGYTF.

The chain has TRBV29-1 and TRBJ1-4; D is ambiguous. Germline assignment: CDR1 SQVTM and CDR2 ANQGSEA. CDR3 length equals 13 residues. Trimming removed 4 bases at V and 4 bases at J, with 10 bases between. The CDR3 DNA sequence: TGCAGCGTTGCTACAGACCTTAATGAAAAACTGTTTTTT. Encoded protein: CSVATDLNEKLFF.

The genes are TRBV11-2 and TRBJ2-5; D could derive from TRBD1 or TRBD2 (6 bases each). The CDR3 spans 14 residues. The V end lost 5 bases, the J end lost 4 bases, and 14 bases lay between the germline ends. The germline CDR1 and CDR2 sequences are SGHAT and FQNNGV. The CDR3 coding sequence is TGTGCCAGCAGCCTAAGGGGGGTTACAGAGACCCAGTACTTC. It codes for CASSLRGVTETQYF.

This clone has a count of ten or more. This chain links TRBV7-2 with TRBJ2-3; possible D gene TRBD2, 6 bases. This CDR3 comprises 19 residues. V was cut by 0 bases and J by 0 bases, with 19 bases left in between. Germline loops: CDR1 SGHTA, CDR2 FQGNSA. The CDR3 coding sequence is TGTGCCAGCAGCTTAGCCCCTAATTACGGACTAACTAGCACAGATACGCAGTATTTT. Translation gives CASSLAPNYGLTSTDTQYF. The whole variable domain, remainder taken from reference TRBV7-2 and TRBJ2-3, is GAGVSQSPSNKVTEKGKDVELRCDPISGHTALYWYRQSLGQGLEFLIYFQGNSAPDKSGLPSDRFSAERTGGSVSTLTIQRTQQEDSAVYLCASSLAPNYGLTSTDTQYFGPGTRLTVL.

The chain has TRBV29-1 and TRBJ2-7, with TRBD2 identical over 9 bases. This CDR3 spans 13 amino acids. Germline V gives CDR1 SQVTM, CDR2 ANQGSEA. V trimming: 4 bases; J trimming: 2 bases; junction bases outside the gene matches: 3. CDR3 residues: CSVVQRGAYEQYF. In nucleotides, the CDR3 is TGCAGCGTTGTTCAGCGGGGGGCCTACGAGCAGTACTTC.

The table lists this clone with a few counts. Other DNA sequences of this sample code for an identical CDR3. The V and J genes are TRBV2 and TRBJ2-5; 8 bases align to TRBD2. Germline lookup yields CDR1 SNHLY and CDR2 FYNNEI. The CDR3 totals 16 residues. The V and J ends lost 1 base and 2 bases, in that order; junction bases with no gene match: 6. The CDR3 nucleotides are TGTGCCAGCAGTGAAGGGTTAGCGGGGTGGCAAGAGACCCAGTACTTC. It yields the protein CASSEGLAGWQETQYF.

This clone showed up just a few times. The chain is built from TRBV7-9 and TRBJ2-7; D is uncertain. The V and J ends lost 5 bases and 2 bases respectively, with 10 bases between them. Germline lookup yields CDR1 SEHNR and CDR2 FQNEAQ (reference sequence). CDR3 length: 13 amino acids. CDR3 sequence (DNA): TGTGCCAGCAGCCGATGGGAAACCTACGAGCAGTACTTC. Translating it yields CASSRWETYEQYF. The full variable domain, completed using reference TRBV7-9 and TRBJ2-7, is DTGVSQNPRHKITKRGQNVTFRCDPISEHNRLYWYRQTLGQGPEFLTYFQNEAQLEKSRLLSDRFSAERPKGSFSTLEIQRTEQGDSAMYLCASSRWETYEQYFGPGTRLTVT.

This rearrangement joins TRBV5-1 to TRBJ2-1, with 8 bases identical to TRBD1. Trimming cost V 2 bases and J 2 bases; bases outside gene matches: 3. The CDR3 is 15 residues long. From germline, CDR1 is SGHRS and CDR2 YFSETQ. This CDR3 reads CASSLRQGTYNEQFF. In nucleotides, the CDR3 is TGCGCCAGCAGCTTAAGACAGGGGACCTACAATGAGCAGTTCTTC.

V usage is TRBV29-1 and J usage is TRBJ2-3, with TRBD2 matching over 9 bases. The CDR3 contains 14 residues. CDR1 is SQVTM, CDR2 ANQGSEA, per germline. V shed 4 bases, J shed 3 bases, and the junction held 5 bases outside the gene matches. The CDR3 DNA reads TGCAGCGTTGGCCGGGCGGGAGGGACAGATACGCAGTATTTT. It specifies CSVGRAGGTDTQYF.

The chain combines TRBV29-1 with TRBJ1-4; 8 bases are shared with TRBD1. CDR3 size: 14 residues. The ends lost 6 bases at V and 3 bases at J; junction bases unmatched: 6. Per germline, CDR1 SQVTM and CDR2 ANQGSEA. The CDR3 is CSVAQQGANEKLFF. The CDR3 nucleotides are TGCAGCGTGGCACAACAGGGGGCTAATGAAAAACTGTTTTTT.

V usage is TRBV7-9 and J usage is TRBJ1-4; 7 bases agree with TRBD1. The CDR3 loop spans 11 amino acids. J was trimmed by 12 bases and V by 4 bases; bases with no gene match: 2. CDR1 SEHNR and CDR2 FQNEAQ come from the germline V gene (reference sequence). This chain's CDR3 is CASSSGTELFF. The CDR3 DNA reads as TGTGCCAGCAGCTCCGGGACAGAACTGTTTTTT.

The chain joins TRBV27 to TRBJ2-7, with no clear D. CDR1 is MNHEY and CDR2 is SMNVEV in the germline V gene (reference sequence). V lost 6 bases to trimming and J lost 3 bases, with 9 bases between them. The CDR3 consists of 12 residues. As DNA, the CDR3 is TGTGCCAGCAGCGCTAGTAACTACGAGCAGTACTTC. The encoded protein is CASSASNYEQYF.

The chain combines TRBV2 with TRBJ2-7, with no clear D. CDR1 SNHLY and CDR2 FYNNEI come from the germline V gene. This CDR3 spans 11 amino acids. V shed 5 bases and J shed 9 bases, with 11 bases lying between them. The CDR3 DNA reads TGTGCCAGCAGTACCCGTCTGGGGCAGTACTTC. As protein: CASSTRLGQYF.

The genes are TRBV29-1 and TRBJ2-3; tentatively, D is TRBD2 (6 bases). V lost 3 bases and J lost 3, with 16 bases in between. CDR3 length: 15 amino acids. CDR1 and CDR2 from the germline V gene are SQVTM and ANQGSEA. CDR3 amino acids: CSVEIGEDETDTQYF. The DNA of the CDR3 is TGCAGCGTTGAGATTGGGGAGGACGAGACAGATACGCAGTATTTT.

The CDR3 bases are TGTGCCAGCAGTTTTGTAACAGGGGTGGTTGATGAAGCTTTCTTT. Protein product: CASSFVTGVVDEAFF. The rearrangement uses TRBV6-5 and TRBJ1-1; 7 positions match TRBD1. J lost 7 bases, V lost 4 bases, and 12 bases had no gene match. CDR1 is MNHEY, CDR2 SVGAGI, per germline. There are 15 residues in the CDR3.

The CDR3 nucleotides read TGCAGCGTTGCCGGGACAGAACCTAGCACAGATACGCAGTATTTT. It encodes CSVAGTEPSTDTQYF. This rearrangement joins TRBV29-1 to TRBJ2-3, with TRBD1 matching 7 bases. J gave up 0 bases and V 4 bases, and 7 bases lay outside the gene matches. The CDR3 runs to 15 residues. Per the germline V gene, CDR1 is SQVTM and CDR2 is ANQGSEA.

CDR3: CATSWKHYNEQFF. In nucleotides, the CDR3 is TGTGCCACGTCCTGGAAACACTACAATGAGCAGTTCTTC. The chain couples TRBV15 to TRBJ2-1; no clear D. Per germline, CDR1 LNHNV and CDR2 YYDKDF (reference sequence). Trimming left V 9 bases short and J 3 bases short, with 12 bases between. The CDR3 runs to 13 residues.

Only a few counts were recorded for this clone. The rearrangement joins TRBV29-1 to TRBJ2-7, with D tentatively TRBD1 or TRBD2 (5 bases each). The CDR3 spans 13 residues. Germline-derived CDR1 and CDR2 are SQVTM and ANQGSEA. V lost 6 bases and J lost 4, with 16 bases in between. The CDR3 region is CSVYPGPFYEQYF. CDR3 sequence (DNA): TGCAGCGTCTATCCGGGACCTTTTTACGAGCAGTACTTC.

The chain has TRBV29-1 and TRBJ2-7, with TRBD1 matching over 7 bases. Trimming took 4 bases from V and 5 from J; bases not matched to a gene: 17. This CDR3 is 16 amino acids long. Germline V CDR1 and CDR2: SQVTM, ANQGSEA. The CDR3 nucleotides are TGCAGCGTTGTGGATAGGGACAGCCATTTAGGTCACGAGCAGTACTTC. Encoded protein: CSVVDRDSHLGHEQYF.

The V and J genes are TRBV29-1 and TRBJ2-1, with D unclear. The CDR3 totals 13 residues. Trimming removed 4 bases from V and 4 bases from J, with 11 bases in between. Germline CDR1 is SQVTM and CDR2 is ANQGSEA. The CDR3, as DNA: TGCAGCGTTGTAGGCCAGGATTACAATGAGCAGTTCTTC. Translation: CSVVGQDYNEQFF.

This CDR3 reads CSADRGDDGYTF. The CDR3 nucleotides are TGCAGCGCGGACAGGGGGGACGATGGCTACACCTTC. V gene TRBV29-1 combines with J gene TRBJ1-2; 10 bases match TRBD1. Germline V gene lookup returns CDR1 SQVTM and CDR2 ANQGSEA. This CDR3 has 12 residues. The ends lost 7 bases at V and 6 bases at J; junction bases unmatched: 5.

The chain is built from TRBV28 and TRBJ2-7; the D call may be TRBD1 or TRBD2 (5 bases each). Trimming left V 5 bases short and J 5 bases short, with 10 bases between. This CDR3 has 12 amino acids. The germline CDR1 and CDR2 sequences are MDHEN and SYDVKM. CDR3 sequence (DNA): TGTGCCAGCAGTCTCATGGGGGACGAGCAGTACTTC. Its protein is CASSLMGDEQYF.

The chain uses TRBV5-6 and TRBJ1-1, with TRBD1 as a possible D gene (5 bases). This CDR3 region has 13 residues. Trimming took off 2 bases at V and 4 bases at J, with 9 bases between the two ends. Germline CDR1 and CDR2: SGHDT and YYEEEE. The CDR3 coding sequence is TGTGCCAGCAGCTTTGGGGCAGTCACTGAAGCTTTCTTT. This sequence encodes CASSFGAVTEAFF.

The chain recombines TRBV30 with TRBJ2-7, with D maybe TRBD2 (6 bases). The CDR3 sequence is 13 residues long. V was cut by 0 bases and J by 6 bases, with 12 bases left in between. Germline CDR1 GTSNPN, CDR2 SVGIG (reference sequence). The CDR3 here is CAWSVRGKGEQYF. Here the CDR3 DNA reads TGTGCCTGGAGTGTACGCGGGAAAGGCGAGCAGTACTTC.

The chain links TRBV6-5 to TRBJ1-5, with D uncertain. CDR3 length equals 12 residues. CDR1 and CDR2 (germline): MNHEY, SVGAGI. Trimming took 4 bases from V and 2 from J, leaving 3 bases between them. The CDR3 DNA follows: TGTGCCAGCAGTTTTCGCAATCAGCCCCAGCATTTT. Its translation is CASSFRNQPQHF.